The T cell receptor beta chain described here comes from a study of blood T cell repertoires in COVID-19. Data came from immunoSEQ multiplex PCR; TCRdb stores just in-frame clones and leaves some out. The sample lists 100,000 to 150,000 clones; around three quarters were seen once. This clone has more than one count but fewer than ten. Germline V gives CDR1 SNHLY, CDR2 FYNNEI. The V end lost 3 bases, the J end lost 3 bases, and 10 bases lay between the germline ends. The CDR3 runs to 14 residues. The TCR comes from a man between 65 and 79 years old with acute or convalescent COVID-19. The specimen sequenced was peripheral blood. The chain couples TRBV2 to TRBJ2-3, with D possibly matching TRBD2 (5 bases). The CDR3 bases are TGTGCCAGCAGTGAGAACCGGGATACAGATACGCAGTATTTT. It yields the protein CASSENRDTDTQYF.